This T cell receptor (beta chain) is drawn from a study of blood T cell repertoires in COVID-19. Study-wide background: PBMCs, B-cell-depleted T cells, or T cells provided the cDNA or gDNA that made up the material.

TCRdb's copy holds only in-frame clones and misses some; the assay was immunoSEQ multiplex PCR. The sample has approximately 110,000 clones, over 75% seen once; the top ten hold 32%. Trimming stripped 5 bases from V and 5 bases from J, with 12 bases between. The CDR3 totals 13 residues. Per the germline V gene, CDR1 is LNHDA and CDR2 is SQIVND (reference sequence). The V gene is TRBV19, the J gene TRBJ2-5, with unresolved D. Material for sequencing was peripheral blood. The sequence was collected from a woman aged 80 or over with acute or convalescent COVID-19. CDR3 region: CASSASPGETQYF. DNA for the CDR3: TGTGCCAGTAGTGCCAGTCCCGGGGAGACCCAGTACTTC.